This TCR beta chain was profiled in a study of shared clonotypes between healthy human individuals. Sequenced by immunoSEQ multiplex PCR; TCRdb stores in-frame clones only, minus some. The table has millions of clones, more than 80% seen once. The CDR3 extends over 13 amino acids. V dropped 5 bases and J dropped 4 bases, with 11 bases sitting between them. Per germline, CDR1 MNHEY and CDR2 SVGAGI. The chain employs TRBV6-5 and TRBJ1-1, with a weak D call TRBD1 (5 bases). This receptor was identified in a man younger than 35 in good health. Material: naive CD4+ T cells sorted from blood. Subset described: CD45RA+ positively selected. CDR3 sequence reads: CASSRQKFTEAFF. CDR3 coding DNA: TGTGCCAGCAGTCGACAGAAGTTCACTGAAGCTTTCTTT.